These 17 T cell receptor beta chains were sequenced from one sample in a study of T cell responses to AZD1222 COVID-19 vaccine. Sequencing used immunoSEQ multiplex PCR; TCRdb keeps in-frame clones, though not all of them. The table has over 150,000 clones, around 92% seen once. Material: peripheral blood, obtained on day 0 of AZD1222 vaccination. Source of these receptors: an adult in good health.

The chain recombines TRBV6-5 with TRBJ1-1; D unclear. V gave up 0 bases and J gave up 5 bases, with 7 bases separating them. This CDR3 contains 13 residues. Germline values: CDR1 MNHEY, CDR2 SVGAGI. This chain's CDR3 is CASSYSGGTEAFF. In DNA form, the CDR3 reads TGTGCCAGCAGTTACTCGGGAGGGACTGAAGCTTTCTTT.

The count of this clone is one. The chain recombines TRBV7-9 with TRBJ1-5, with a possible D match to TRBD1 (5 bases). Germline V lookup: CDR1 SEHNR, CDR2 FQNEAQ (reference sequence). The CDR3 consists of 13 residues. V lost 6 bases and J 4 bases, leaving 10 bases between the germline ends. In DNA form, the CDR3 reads TGTGCCAGCAGTTCGGGGGATAATCAGCCCCAGCATTTT. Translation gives CASSSGDNQPQHF.

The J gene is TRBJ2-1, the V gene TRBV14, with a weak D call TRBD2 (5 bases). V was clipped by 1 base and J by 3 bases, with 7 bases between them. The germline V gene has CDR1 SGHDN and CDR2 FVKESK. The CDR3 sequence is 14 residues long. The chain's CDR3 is CASSQGGFYNEQFF. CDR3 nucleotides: TGTGCCAGCAGCCAAGGCGGGTTCTACAATGAGCAGTTCTTC.

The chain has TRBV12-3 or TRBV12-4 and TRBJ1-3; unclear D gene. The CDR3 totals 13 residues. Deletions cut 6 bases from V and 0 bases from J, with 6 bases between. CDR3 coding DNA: TGTGCCAGCAGCCCATTCTCTGGAAACACCATATATTTT. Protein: CASSPFSGNTIYF.

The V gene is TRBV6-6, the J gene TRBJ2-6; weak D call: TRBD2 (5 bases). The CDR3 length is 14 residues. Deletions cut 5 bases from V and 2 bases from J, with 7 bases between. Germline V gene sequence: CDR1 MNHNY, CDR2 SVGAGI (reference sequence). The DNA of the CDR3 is TGTGCCAGCAGTGGGAGACCTGGGGCCAACGTCCTGACTTTC. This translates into CASSGRPGANVLTF.

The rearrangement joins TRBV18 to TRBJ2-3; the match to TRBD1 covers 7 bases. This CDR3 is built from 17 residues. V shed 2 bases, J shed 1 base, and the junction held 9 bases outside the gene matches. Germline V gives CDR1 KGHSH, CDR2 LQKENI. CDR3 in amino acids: CASSPTPWTGGTDTQYF. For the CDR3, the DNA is TGTGCCAGCTCACCAACTCCCTGGACAGGAGGCACAGATACGCAGTATTTT.

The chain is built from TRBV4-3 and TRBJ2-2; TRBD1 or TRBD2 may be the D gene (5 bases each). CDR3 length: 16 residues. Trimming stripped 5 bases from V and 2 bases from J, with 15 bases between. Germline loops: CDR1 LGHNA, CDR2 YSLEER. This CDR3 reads CASSGGHPTNTGELFF. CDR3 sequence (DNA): TGCGCCAGCAGCGGAGGACACCCGACTAACACCGGGGAGCTGTTTTTT.

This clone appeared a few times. The CDR3 region is CASSPDWGYQPQHF. The CDR3 DNA reads TGTGCCAGCTCACCCGACTGGGGTTATCAGCCCCAGCATTTT. The chain recombines TRBV18 with TRBJ1-5; the D is unclear. This CDR3 spans 14 amino acids. Germline loops: CDR1 KGHSH, CDR2 LQKENI. Trimming cost V 3 bases and J 5 bases, with 11 bases left between them.

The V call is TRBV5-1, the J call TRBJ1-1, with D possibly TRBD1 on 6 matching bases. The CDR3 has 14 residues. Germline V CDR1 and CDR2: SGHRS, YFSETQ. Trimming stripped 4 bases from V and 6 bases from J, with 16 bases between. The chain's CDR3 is CASSPVGARAEAFF. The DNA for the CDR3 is TGCGCCAGCAGCCCGGTGGGGGCTAGGGCTGAAGCTTTCTTT.

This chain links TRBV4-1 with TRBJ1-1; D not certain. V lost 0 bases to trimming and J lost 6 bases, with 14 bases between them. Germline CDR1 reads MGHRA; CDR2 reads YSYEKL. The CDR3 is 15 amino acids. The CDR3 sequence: CASSQEGLSGPEAFF. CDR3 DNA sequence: TGCGCCAGCAGCCAAGAGGGTCTATCGGGCCCTGAAGCTTTCTTT.

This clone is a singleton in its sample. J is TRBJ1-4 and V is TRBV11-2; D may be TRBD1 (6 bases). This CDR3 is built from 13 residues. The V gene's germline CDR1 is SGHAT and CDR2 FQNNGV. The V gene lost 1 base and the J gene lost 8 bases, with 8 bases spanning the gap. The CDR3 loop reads CASSLGTEEKLFF. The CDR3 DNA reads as TGTGCCAGCAGCTTAGGGACAGAAGAAAAACTGTTTTTT.

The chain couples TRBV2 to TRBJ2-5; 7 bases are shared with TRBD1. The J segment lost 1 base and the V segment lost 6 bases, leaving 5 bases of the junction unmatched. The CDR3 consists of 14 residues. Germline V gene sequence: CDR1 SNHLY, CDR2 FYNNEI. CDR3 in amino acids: CASSQQGIQETQYF. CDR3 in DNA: TGTGCCAGCAGCCAACAGGGGATCCAAGAGACCCAGTACTTC.

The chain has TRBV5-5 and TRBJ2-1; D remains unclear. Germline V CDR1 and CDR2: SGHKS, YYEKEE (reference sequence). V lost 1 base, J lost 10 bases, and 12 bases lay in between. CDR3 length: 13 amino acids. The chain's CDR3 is CASSLPGGQEQFF. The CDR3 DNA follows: TGTGCCAGCAGCTTGCCCGGCGGTCAAGAGCAGTTCTTC.

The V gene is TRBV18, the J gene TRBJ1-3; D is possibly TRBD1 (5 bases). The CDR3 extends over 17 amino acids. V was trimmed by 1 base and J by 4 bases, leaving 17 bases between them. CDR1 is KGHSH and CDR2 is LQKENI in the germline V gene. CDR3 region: CASSPRDLPDAGNTIYF. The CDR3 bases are TGTGCCAGCTCACCACGGGACCTACCTGATGCCGGAAACACCATATATTTT.

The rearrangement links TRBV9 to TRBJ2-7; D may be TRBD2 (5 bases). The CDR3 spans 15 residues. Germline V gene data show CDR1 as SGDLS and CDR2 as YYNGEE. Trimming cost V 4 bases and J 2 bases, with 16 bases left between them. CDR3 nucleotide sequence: TGTGCCAGCAGCCCTAGCCCGGGCAGTACCTACGAGCAGTACTTC. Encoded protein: CASSPSPGSTYEQYF.

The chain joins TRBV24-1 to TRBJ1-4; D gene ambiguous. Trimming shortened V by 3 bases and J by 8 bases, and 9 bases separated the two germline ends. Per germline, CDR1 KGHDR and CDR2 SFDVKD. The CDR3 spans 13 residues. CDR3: CATSDLVGEKLFF. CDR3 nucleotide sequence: TGTGCCACCAGTGATCTGGTCGGGGAAAAACTGTTTTTT.

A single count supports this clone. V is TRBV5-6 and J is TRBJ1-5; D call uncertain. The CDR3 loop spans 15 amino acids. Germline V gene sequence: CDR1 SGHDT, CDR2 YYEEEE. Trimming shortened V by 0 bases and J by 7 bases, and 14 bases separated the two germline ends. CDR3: CASSLGYSVGQPQHF. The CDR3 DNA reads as TGTGCCAGCAGCTTGGGATACAGCGTGGGGCAGCCCCAGCATTTT.